This T cell receptor (beta chain) originates from a study of post-analysis software for immune sequencing data. There are 17 residues in the CDR3. Losses at the gene ends were 0 bases for V and 0 bases for J; bases not matched to a gene: 5. Germline values: CDR1 SGHRS, CDR2 YFSETQ. A few counts support this clonotype. Antigen: not known. Findings and limits, study-wide: Elevated frequency relative to controls characterized four to six TRBV segments in patients, TRBV5-6, TRBV5-1 and TRBV20-1 among them. There was significantly lower normalized Chao1 diversity in multiple sclerosis patients than in controls.

Researchers reported that TCR beta cDNA libraries carried unique molecular identifiers. TCRdb used MiXCR to reprocess the PCR reads, holding one entry per CDR3 protein. The data hold about 540,000 distinct CDR3 sequences, with approximately 31% observed a single time. This sequence originates from a girl under 18 with multiple sclerosis. The sample comprised blood. V and J are TRBV5-1 and TRBJ2-1; 8 positions match TRBD2. The CDR3 loop is CASSLGLAISSYNEQFF. CDR3 DNA: TGCGCCAGCAGCTTGGGACTAGCGATAAGCTCCTACAATGAGCAGTTCTTC. The entire variable domain, with the rest obtained from reference TRBV5-1 and TRBJ2-1, is as follows: KAGVTQTPRYLIKTRGQQVTLSCSPISGHRSVSWYQQTPGQGLQFLFEYFSETQRNKGNFPGRFSGRQFSNSRSEMNVSTLELGDSALYLCASSLGLAISSYNEQFFGPGTRLTVL.